The T cell receptor beta chain described here comes from a study of human T cells and chemical hapten exposure. TCRdb fed the RACE reads into MiXCR, producing one record per CDR3 protein. The sample contains 300,000 to 450,000 distinct CDR3 sequences, 4% to 5.5% of which appear only once. The time point was: patch test 1, 2 weeks after DPC sensitization. Treatment meaning: therapeutic diphenylcyclopropenone sensitization with weekly scalp DPC. Only a few counts were recorded for this clonotype. The receptor was derived from a woman between 45 and 65 years old with alopecia areata. Some clones in this sample may be carry-over from other donors' samples. The source was whole blood, collected in connection with sensitization to the hapten diphenylcyclopropenone (DPC).

DNA for the CDR3: TGTGCCAGCAGGCGGGACAGAGATAATGAAAAACTGTTTTTT. Protein: CASRRDRDNEKLFF. This chain links TRBV6-6 with TRBJ1-4, with TRBD1 matching over 7 bases. The germline V gene encodes CDR1 MNHNY and CDR2 SVGAGI (reference sequence). The CDR3 consists of 14 residues. V dropped 6 bases and J dropped 4; count of bases not matched to a gene: 5.